The sequence of this T cell receptor beta chain was determined in a study of blood T cell repertoires in COVID-19. Whole-study context: PBMCs, B-cell-depleted T cells, or T cells provided the cDNA or gDNA that made up the material.

Germline CDR1 and CDR2: MNHEY and SVGEGT. Germline trimming cut 6 bases from V and 7 bases from J; bases unmatched to any gene: 5. This CDR3 is 12 amino acids long. Authors' data handling: Amplifying reference gene primers gave estimates of nucleated cell counts. Repertoires were generated with immunoSEQ multiplex PCR, while TCRdb's copy carries only in-frame clones and drops some. V and J calls and clone size are as listed in that table; D and trimming were resolved from the DNA. This table has tens of thousands of clones, approximately 90% appearing once. This TCR was sampled from a woman in her sixties or seventies with acute or convalescent COVID-19. V usage is TRBV6-2 or TRBV6-3 and J usage is TRBJ2-7, with TRBD1 matching over 8 bases. Sequencing used peripheral blood. CDR3 loop: CASSPTGGEQYV. DNA for the CDR3: TGTGCCAGCAGCCCCACAGGGGGAGAGCAGTACGTC.